Detailed here is one T cell receptor beta chain. Its antigen is still unknown. Other nucleotide sequences in the sample specify the same CDR3. The sample originates from a study of shared clonotypes between healthy human individuals. Background on the study: CD4 naive cells filled three plates per donor, CD4 memory three, CD8 naive two and CD8 memory one. Notes on the study in general: Sequencing depth was expected to influence donor clonotype sharing.

Naive CD8 cells, CD45RO-negative and positively selected for CCR7, excluded terminally differentiated effector memory CD45RA+ cells. CDR3 length: 12 residues. The V gene lost 2 bases and the J gene lost 6 bases, with 5 bases spanning the gap. Germline CDR1 is SGHDT and CDR2 is YYEEEE. TCRdb's copy holds only in-frame clones and misses some; the assay was immunoSEQ multiplex PCR. The sample has about 2 million clones, about 95% seen once. Sequencing was done on a sample of naive CD8+ T cells sorted from blood. This TCR was recovered from a man between 18 and 35 years old in good health. The genes are TRBV5-6 and TRBJ2-2; no clear D gene. The CDR3 DNA follows: TGTGCCAGCAGCTTCGGTTCCGGGGAGCTGTTTTTT. This gives the protein CASSFGSGELFF.